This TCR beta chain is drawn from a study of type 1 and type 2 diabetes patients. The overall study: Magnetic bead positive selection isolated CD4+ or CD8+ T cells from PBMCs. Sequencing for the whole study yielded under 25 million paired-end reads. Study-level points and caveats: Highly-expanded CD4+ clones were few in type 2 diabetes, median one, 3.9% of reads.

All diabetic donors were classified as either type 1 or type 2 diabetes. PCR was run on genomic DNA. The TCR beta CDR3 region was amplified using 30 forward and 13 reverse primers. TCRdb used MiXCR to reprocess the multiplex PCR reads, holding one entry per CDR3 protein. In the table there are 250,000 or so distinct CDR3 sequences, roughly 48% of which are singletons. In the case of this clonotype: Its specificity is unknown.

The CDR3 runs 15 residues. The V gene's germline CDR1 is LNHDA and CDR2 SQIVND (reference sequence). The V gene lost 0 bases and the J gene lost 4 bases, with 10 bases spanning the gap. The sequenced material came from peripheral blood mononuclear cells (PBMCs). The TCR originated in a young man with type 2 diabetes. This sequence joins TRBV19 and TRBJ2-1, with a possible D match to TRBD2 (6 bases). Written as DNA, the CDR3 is TGTGCCAGTAGTATAGATAGCGGAACATACAATGAGCAGTTCTTC. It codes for CASSIDSGTYNEQFF.